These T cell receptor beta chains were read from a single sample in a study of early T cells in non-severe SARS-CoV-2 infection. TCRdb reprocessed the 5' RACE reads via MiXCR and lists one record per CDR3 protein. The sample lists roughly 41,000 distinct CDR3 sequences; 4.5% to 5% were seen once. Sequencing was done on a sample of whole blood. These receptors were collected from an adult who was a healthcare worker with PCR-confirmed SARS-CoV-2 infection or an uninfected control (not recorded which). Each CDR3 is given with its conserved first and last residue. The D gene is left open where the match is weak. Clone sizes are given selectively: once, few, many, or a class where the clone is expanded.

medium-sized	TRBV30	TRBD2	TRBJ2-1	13	TGTGCCAGAACTAGCGGGGTGGGCAATGAGCAGTTCTTC	CARTSGVGNEQFF
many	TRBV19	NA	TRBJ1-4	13	TGTGCCAGTAGGAGGACTACCGGTGAAAAACTGTTTTTT	CASRRTTGEKLFF
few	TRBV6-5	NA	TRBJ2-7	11	TGTGCCAGCAGTTTAGGGCACGAGCAGTACTTC	CASSLGHEQYF
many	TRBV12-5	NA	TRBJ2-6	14	TGTGCTAGTGGTCACACCTCTGGGGCCAACGTCCTGACTTTC	CASGHTSGANVLTF
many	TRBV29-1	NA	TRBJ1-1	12	TGCAGCGTCCGGTCAATAGGGACTGAAGCTTTCTTT	CSVRSIGTEAFF
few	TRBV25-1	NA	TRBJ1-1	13	TGTGCCAGCAGTGAATGGACGAACACTGAAGCTTTCTTT	CASSEWTNTEAFF
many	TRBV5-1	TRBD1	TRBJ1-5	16	TGCGCCAGCAGCTTGGAAGGGGGCAGGAGCAATCAGCCCCAGCATTTT	CASSLEGGRSNQPQHF
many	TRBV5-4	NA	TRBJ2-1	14	TGTGCCAGCCGAGTGGAGGTCTCCTACAATGAGCAGTTCTTC	CASRVEVSYNEQFF
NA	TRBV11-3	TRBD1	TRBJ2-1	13	TGTGCCAGCAGCGCAGACAGGGATGGTGAGCAGTTCTTC	CASSADRDGEQFF
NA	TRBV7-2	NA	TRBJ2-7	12	TGTGCCAGCACCCCGACACACTACGAGCAGTACTTC	CASTPTHYEQYF
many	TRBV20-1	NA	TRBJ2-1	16	TGCAGTGCTAGAGAGAGGCGGGGCATCTCCTACAATGAGCAGTTCTTC	CSARERRGISYNEQFF
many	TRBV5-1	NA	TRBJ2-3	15	TGCGCCAGCAGCTTGGGTGACAGCTACACAGATACGCAGTATTTT	CASSLGDSYTDTQYF
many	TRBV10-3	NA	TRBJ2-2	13	TGTGCCACCGCACCGACCGGCACCGGGGAGCTGTTTTTT	CATAPTGTGELFF
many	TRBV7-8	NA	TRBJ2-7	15	TGTGCCAGCAAAATACTAGTTTCCCCAAACTACGAGCAGTACTTC	CASKILVSPNYEQYF
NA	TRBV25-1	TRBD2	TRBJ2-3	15	TGTGCCAGCAGTGGAGTAGCGGGGGCCTCAGATACGCAGTATTTT	CASSGVAGASDTQYF
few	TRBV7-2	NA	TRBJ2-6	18	TGTGCCAGCACCCAGACGGCTACAGCTTATCCCGGGGCCAACGTCCTGACTTTC	CASTQTATAYPGANVLTF
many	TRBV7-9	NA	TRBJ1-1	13	TGTGCCAGCAGCTCTCAGTTGAACACTGAAGCTTTCTTT	CASSSQLNTEAFF
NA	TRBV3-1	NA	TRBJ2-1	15	TGTGCCAGCAGCCAAGACTCCGGCTCCTACAATGAGCAGTTCTTC	CASSQDSGSYNEQFF
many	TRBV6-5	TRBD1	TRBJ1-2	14	TGTGCCAGCAGTTACGTGGGGACAGGAGGCGGCTACACCTTC	CASSYVGTGGGYTF
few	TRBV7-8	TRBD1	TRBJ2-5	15	TGTGCCAGCAGCCCATCCATGGGACAGTTCGAGACCCAGTACTTC	CASSPSMGQFETQYF
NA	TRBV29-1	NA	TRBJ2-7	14	TGCAGCGTTGTGTTAAGCGGGACAACCTACGAGCAGTACTTC	CSVVLSGTTYEQYF
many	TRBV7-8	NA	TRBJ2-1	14	TGTGCCAGCAGCTTAGGGCGGGAATACAATGAGCAGTTCTTC	CASSLGREYNEQFF
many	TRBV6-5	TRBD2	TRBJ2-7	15	TGTGCCAGCACTCGCGGAATCGGGGGGGCGCAAGAGCAGTACTTC	CASTRGIGGAQEQYF
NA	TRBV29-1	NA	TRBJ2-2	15	TGCAGCGTTCTCGGCTACTCCGGGGACACCGGGGAGCTGTTTTTT	CSVLGYSGDTGELFF
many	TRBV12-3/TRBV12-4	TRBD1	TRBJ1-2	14	TGTGCCAGCAGTTTCGGTTGGACAGGGGGCGCCTACACCTTC	CASSFGWTGGAYTF
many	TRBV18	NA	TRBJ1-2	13	TGTGCCAGCTCACCAGGGGGGATCTATGGCTACACCTTC	CASSPGGIYGYTF
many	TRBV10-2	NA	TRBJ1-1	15	TGCGCCAGCAGTGAGTACGGGACACTGAACACTGAAGCTTTCTTT	CASSEYGTLNTEAFF
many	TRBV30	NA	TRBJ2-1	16	TGTGCCTGGAGTAGTAGGGGCAGGGTCTCCTACAATGAGCAGTTCTTC	CAWSSRGRVSYNEQFF
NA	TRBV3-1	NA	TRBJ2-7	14	TGTGCCAGCAGCCAACAGACACTAGTAGACGAGCAGTACTTC	CASSQQTLVDEQYF
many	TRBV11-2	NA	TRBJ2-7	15	TGTGCCAGCAGCTTAACACAGCTAGCGACTTACGAGCAGTACTTC	CASSLTQLATYEQYF
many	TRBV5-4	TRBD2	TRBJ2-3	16	TGTGCCAGCAGCCGGGGGACTAGCGGGATAACAGATACGCAGTATTTT	CASSRGTSGITDTQYF
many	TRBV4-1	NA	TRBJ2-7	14	TGCGCCAGCAGCCTAGGGCCTGAAGCATACGAGCAGTACTTC	CASSLGPEAYEQYF
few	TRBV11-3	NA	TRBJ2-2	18	TGTGCCAGCAGCTTAGATCACGGGGGTTCGGTAGTAACCGGGGAGCTGTTTTTT	CASSLDHGGSVVTGELFF
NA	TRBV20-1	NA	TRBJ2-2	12	TGCAGTGCTAGAGATCACACCGGGGAGCTGTTTTTT	CSARDHTGELFF
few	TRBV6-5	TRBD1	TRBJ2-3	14	TGTGCCAGCAGTTCCACAGGGGGCATGGATACGCAGTATTTT	CASSSTGGMDTQYF
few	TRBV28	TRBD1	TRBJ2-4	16	TGTGCCAGCAGTTTATATGGGGACAGCGCCAAAAACATTCAGTACTTC	CASSLYGDSAKNIQYF
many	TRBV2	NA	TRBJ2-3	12	TGTGCCAGCACCGCTTACACAGATACGCAGTATTTT	CASTAYTDTQYF
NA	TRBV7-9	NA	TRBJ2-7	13	TGTGCCAGCAGCTTTCGCGAGGGCTACGAGCAGTACTTC	CASSFREGYEQYF